The 4 T cell receptor beta chains reported below all come from one sample, sequenced in a study of T cell changes during pregnancy in multiple sclerosis. The repertoire was sequenced with immunoSEQ multiplex PCR; TCRdb's copy has only in-frame clones and lacks some. The table lists around 50,000 clones, around 90% of them singletons, with less than 0.6% in the top ten. Here the sequenced sample was CD4+ T cells from peripheral blood mononuclear cells, taken in the third trimester of pregnancy. The receptor source for this set is a female donor with multiple sclerosis, enrolled in a pregnancy study.

The rearrangement joins TRBV5-4 to TRBJ2-1; 13 bases are a match to TRBD2. Trimming took 3 bases from V and 1 from J; bases not matched to a gene: 10. The CDR3 covers 19 residues. The germline V gene has CDR1 SGHNT and CDR2 YYREEE (reference sequence). The CDR3 region is CASSSPTSGGHRSYNEQFF. In DNA, the CDR3 is TGTGCCAGCAGCTCGCCGACTAGCGGGGGGCATAGGTCCTACAATGAGCAGTTCTTC.

The gene calls are TRBV11-2 and TRBJ2-2; 8 nucleotides match TRBD1. The CDR3 spans 16 residues. V trimming: 1 base; J trimming: 6 bases; junction bases outside the gene matches: 7. CDR1 and CDR2 (germline): SGHAT, FQNNGV. The CDR3 DNA reads TGTGCCAGCAGCTTAGTCAGGGGGCGCGTGTCCGGGGAGCTGTTTTTT. Residues: CASSLVRGRVSGELFF.

This clone was seen more than once but under ten times. This chain uses TRBV14 with TRBJ2-7, with D possibly being TRBD2 (6 bases). The CDR3 sequence is 13 residues long. Germline-derived CDR1 and CDR2 are SGHDN and FVKESK. V lost 0 bases to trimming and J lost 7 bases, with 10 bases between them. The CDR3 reads CASSQELAGEQYF. The CDR3 DNA reads as TGTGCCAGCAGCCAAGAACTAGCTGGTGAGCAGTACTTC.

V gene TRBV5-6 combines with J gene TRBJ1-5, with TRBD1 matching 8 bases. The length of the CDR3 is 16 residues. Per the germline V gene, CDR1 is SGHDT and CDR2 is YYEEEE. Losses at the gene ends were 4 bases for V and 1 base for J; bases not matched to a gene: 7. The chain's CDR3 is CASSPRDRRSNQPQHF. The CDR3 DNA reads as TGTGCCAGCAGCCCCCGGGACAGGAGGAGCAATCAGCCCCAGCATTTT.